This T cell receptor beta chain was sequenced for a study of blood T cells in healthy people across ages. For the study at large: Template switching picked up about one barcoded beta molecule for each two T cells.

This CDR3 spans 14 amino acids. Germline lookup yields CDR1 MNHNY and CDR2 SVGAGI (reference sequence). A J-beta primer mix and a sample-barcoded 5' primer were used in a second PCR of roughly 6 to 11 cycles. TCRdb re-derived calls from the 5' RACE reads in MiXCR, one entry per CDR3 protein. The sample carries about 800,000 distinct CDR3 sequences, 55% to 70% recorded once. The rearrangement links TRBV6-6 to TRBJ2-5; the match to TRBD2 covers 7 bases. TRBJ2-7 explains the end of the DNA better; the J call may be wrong. This sequence was found in a man aged 25-45 years in good health. The sample comprised blood. CDR3 region: CASSLGDYSYEQYF. CDR3 DNA: TGTGCCAGCAGTCTAGGGGACTACTCCTACGAGCAGTACTTC.